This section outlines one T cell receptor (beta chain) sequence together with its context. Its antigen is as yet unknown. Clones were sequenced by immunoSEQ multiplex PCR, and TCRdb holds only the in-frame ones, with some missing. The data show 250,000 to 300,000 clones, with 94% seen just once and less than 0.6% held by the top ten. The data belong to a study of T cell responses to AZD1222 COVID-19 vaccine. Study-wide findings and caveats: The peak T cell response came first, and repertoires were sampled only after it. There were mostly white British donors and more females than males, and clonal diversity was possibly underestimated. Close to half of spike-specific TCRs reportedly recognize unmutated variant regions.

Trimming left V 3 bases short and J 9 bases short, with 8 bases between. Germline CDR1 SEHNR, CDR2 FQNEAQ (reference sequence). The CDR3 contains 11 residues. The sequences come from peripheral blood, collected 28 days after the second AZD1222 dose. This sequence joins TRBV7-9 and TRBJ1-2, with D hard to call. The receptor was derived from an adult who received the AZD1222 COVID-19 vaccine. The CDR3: CASSFSTSYTF. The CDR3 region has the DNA TGTGCCAGCAGCTTTAGTACGAGCTACACCTTC.